In this sample, the clone carrying this TCR beta chain turned up a few times. Its antigen is not known. Using its own MiXCR run on the RT-PCR reads, TCRdb lists one record per CDR3 protein. The table shows 750,000 to 850,000 distinct CDR3 sequences, with approximately 18% occurring only once. This entry belongs to a study of response to subunit inactivated influenza vaccine. General study findings and limits: Few new T cells, the authors suggested, are recruited by each seasonal influenza vaccination.

CDR3 length equals 15 residues. Germline CDR1 reads MNHNS; CDR2 reads SASEGT. V lost 5 bases to trimming and J lost 2 bases, with 15 bases between them. V gene TRBV6-1 combines with J gene TRBJ2-5; D unclear. This material consisted of PBMCs from blood, taken 5 to 6 days after vaccination. The source of this sequence is a man aged 50-59 years who received an inactivated influenza vaccine. Here the CDR3 reads CASSPKGQTQETQYF. CDR3 nucleotides: TGTGCCAGCAGTCCAAAGGGTCAAACGCAAGAGACCCAGTACTTC.